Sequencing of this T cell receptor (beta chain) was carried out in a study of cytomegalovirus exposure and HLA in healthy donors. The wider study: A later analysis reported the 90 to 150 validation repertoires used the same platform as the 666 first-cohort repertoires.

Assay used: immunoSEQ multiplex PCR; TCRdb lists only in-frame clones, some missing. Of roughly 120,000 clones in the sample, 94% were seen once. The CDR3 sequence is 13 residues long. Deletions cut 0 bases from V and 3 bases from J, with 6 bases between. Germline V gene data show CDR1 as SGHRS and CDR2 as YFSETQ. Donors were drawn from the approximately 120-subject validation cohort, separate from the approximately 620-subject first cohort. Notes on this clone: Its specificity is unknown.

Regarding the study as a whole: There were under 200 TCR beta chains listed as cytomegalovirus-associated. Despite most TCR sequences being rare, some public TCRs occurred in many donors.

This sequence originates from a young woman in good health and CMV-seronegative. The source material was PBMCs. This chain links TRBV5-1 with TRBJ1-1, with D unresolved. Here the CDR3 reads CASSLAPDTEAFF. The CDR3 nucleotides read TGCGCCAGCAGCTTGGCTCCAGACACTGAAGCTTTCTTT.